One sample yielded the 16 T cell receptor beta chains listed below, sequenced in a study of graft-versus-host responses after intestinal transplantation. This table comes from immunoSEQ multiplex PCR, and its TCRdb copy is limited to in-frame clones, with some not included. This sample carries 90,000 to 95,000 clones, 90% to 95% of them seen once, and the ten largest clones take 0.45% to 0.6%. These receptors lack a known antigen. The specimen comprised unstimulated CD8+ T cells sorted from spleen or lymph node cells, sampled before intestinal transplant. These receptors came from a human donor who received an intestinal transplant.

This chain connects TRBV7-9 to TRBJ2-5; D may be TRBD1 (6 bases). Germline-derived CDR1 and CDR2 are SEHNR and FQNEAQ (reference sequence). V lost 4 bases and J lost 2, with 8 bases in between. This CDR3 is 13 amino acids long. The CDR3 reads CASSSGQQETQYF. In DNA form, the CDR3 reads TGTGCCAGCAGCTCCGGACAGCAAGAGACCCAGTACTTC.

V and J are TRBV4-1 and TRBJ2-7; weak D call: TRBD2 (6 bases). Germline values: CDR1 MGHRA, CDR2 YSYEKL. The CDR3 runs 11 residues. V lost 5 bases, J lost 6 bases, and 8 bases lay in between. The CDR3 here is CASSREAEQYF. The CDR3 region has the DNA TGCGCCAGCAGCAGGGAGGCCGAGCAGTACTTC.

The rearrangement joins TRBV13 to TRBJ2-3, with 10 bases that match TRBD1. Germline values: CDR1 PRHDT, CDR2 FYEKMQ (reference sequence). The V gene end was trimmed by 7 bases and the J gene end by 4 bases; junction bases not matched to a gene: 11. This CDR3 region has 16 residues. Here the CDR3 reads CASNDRGRSTSDTQYF. The CDR3 DNA reads TGTGCCAGCAACGACAGGGGGCGGAGCACGTCAGATACGCAGTATTTT.

This chain joins TRBV7-2 and TRBJ2-5, with 15 positions matching TRBD2. From germline, CDR1 is SGHTA and CDR2 FQGNSA. Unmatched junction bases numbered 6, after V lost 5 bases and J lost 5 bases. The CDR3 loop spans 16 amino acids. CDR3 nucleotide sequence: TGTGCCAGCAGCCCCACCGGGACTAGCGGGAGGGAGACCCAGTACTTC. Its protein product is CASSPTGTSGRETQYF.

The V gene is TRBV4-2, the J gene TRBJ1-5; 9 bases match TRBD1. The V gene's germline CDR1 is LGHNA and CDR2 YNFKEQ. The CDR3 loop spans 18 amino acids. With 1 base clipped from V and 8 bases from J, the junction kept 15 bases outside the gene matches. The CDR3 nucleotides are TGTGCCAGCAGCCAAGGGGACAGGGTGGGATACACTCTAGAGCCCCAGCATTTT. Translating gives CASSQGDRVGYTLEPQHF.

The chain links TRBV6-5 to TRBJ2-7; D perhaps matches TRBD2 (7 bases). This CDR3 contains 12 residues. Trimming shortened V by 2 bases and J by 7 bases, and 9 bases separated the two germline ends. CDR1 is MNHEY, CDR2 SVGAGI, per germline. CDR3 region: CASSYEGGEQYF. The CDR3 DNA sequence: TGTGCCAGCAGTTACGAGGGGGGGGAGCAGTACTTC.

This clone has only one observation. V is TRBV5-1 and J is TRBJ2-3; 11 bases agree with TRBD2. J was trimmed by 2 bases and V by 4 bases; bases with no gene match: 9. Germline CDR1 reads SGHRS; CDR2 reads YFSETQ. This CDR3 has 17 residues. CDR3 sequence reads: CASSLFPSGGITDTQYF. In DNA form, the CDR3 reads TGCGCCAGCAGCCTTTTTCCTAGCGGGGGGATCACAGATACGCAGTATTTT.

The chain links TRBV25-1 to TRBJ1-2, with 9 bases lining up with TRBD1. The CDR3 consists of 18 residues. Germline CDR1 reads MGHDK; CDR2 reads SYGVNS. V shed 1 base, J shed 3 bases, and the junction held 12 bases outside the gene matches. CDR3 sequence reads: CASSESGTGTLGDYGYTF. The DNA of the CDR3 is TGTGCCAGCAGTGAATCCGGGACAGGGACTTTAGGTGACTATGGCTACACCTTC.

The rearrangement joins TRBV27 to TRBJ1-2; 8 bases are a match to TRBD1. This CDR3 has 12 residues. Germline trimming cut 5 bases from V and 7 bases from J; bases unmatched to any gene: 3. Germline assignment: CDR1 MNHEY and CDR2 SMNVEV (reference sequence). Here the CDR3 reads CASSKDRVGYTF. The CDR3 DNA follows: TGTGCCAGCAGTAAGGACAGGGTTGGCTACACCTTC.

The chain recombines TRBV4-1 with TRBJ1-1; 8 bases match TRBD1. The CDR3 sequence is 17 residues long. Trimming at V came to 4 bases and at J to 3 bases, leaving 13 bases not matched to a gene. Germline-derived CDR1 and CDR2 are MGHRA and YSYEKL. The DNA of the CDR3 is TGCGCCAGCAGCCCATACAACCAACAGGGGGAGGACACTGAAGCTTTCTTT. This encodes CASSPYNQQGEDTEAFF.

The chain uses TRBV9 and TRBJ2-7, with TRBD1 as a possible D gene (5 bases). V lost 3 bases and J 2 bases, leaving 15 bases between the germline ends. The CDR3 is 15 amino acids. Germline V gene lookup returns CDR1 SGDLS and CDR2 YYNGEE. CDR3 DNA sequence: TGTGCCAGCAGCGCCCGACAGAGCAACGCCTACGAGCAGTACTTC. Translating gives CASSARQSNAYEQYF.

This CDR3 reads CASSVVQGSYEQYF. CDR3 sequence (DNA): TGTGCCAGCAGTGTAGTTCAGGGTTCCTACGAGCAGTACTTC. This chain uses TRBV6-1 with TRBJ2-7, with a tentative D call TRBD1 (5 bases). The CDR3 is 14 residues long. CDR1 is MNHNS, CDR2 SASEGT, per germline. V shed 4 bases and J shed 1 base, with 11 bases lying between them.

The chain has TRBV4-1 and TRBJ1-1, with 12 bases fitting TRBD1. Germline V gene data show CDR1 as MGHRA and CDR2 as YSYEKL. The CDR3 sequence is 17 residues long. V was clipped by 2 bases and J by 11 bases; unmatched bases: 15. The CDR3 protein is CASSQTTPGQGATLAFF. CDR3 nucleotide sequence: TGCGCCAGCAGCCAAACGACACCGGGACAGGGGGCCACTCTGGCTTTCTTT.

The chain links TRBV23-1 to TRBJ2-1; no firm D call. TRBV23-1 qualifies as an ORF whose function is uncertain. V dropped 0 bases and J dropped 1 base, with 10 bases sitting between them. The CDR3 length is 16 residues. The CDR3 region is CASSQSRDLSYNEQFF. The DNA of the CDR3 is TGCGCCAGCAGTCAATCTCGAGATTTATCCTACAATGAGCAGTTCTTC.

The chain recombines TRBV13 with TRBJ1-6; D gene unclear. The length of the CDR3 is 15 residues. Germline CDR1 reads PRHDT; CDR2 reads FYEKMQ (reference sequence). V gave up 0 bases and J gave up 5 bases, with 8 bases separating them. The CDR3 loop reads CASSLGGVHNSPLHF. Written as DNA, the CDR3 is TGTGCCAGCAGCTTAGGGGGCGTCCATAATTCACCCCTCCACTTT.

The chain recombines TRBV25-1 with TRBJ1-6; possible D gene TRBD1, 5 bases. V lost 2 bases to trimming and J lost 8 bases, with 13 bases between them. Looked up from germline, CDR1 is MGHDK and CDR2 is SYGVNS. CDR3 length: 15 residues. The CDR3 DNA reads as TGTGCCAGCAGTGAAGAGCAGCGGGGGGATTCACCCCTCCACTTT. This codes for CASSEEQRGDSPLHF.